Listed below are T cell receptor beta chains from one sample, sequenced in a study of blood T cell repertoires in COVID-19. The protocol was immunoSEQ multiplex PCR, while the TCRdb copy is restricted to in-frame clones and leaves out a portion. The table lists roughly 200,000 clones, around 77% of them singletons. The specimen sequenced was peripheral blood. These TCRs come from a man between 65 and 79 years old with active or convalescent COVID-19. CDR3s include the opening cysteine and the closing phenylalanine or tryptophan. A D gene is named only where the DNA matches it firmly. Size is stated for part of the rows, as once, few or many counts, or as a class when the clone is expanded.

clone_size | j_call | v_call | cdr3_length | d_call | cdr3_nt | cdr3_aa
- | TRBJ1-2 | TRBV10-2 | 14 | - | TGCGCCAGCAGTGAGTCTCGACAGGCGTCGGGCTACACCTTC | CASSESRQASGYTF
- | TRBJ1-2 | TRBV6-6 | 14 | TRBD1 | TGTGCCAGCAGTCCCCTTGGGACAGTCGGAGGCTACACCTTC | CASSPLGTVGGYTF
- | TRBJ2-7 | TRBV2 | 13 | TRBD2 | TGTGCCAGCAGAGCAGGACTAGCGAACGAGCAGTACTTC | CASRAGLANEQYF
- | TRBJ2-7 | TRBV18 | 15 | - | TGTGCCAGCTCACCACATGGCACGGGTTCCTACGAGCAGTACTTC | CASSPHGTGSYEQYF
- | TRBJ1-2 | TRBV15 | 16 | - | TGTGCCACCAGCAGAGATGTAGGACAGCAATTCTATGGCTACACCTTC | CATSRDVGQQFYGYTF
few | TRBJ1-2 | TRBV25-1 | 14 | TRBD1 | TGTGCCAGCAGTTCTTCAGGGGGGCATTATGGCTACACCTTC | CASSSSGGHYGYTF
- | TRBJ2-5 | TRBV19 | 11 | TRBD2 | TGTGCCGCGGGGGGGTGGGAGACCCAGTACTTC | CAAGGWETQYF
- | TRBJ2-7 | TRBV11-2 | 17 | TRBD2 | TGTGCCAGCAGCCAGCCCCCGGGACTAGCGCATTCCTACGAGCAGTACTTC | CASSQPPGLAHSYEQYF
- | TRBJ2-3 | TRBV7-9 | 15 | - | TGTGCCAGCAGCTTGCCCTTCGGAGGAGCAGATACGCAGTATTTT | CASSLPFGGADTQYF
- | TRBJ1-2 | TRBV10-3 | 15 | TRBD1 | TGTGCCATCAGTCGACCGGGACAGTTGAACTATGGCTACACCTTC | CAISRPGQLNYGYTF
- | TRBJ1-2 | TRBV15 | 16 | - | TGTGCCACCAGCAGAGATGGCGTAGACAGGCGCTATGGCTACACCTTC | CATSRDGVDRRYGYTF
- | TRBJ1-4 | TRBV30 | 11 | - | TGTGCCTGGTTTTCGAATGAAAAACTGTTTTTT | CAWFSNEKLFF
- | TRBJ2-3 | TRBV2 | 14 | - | TGTGCCAGCACGGGTGGAACTAGCACAGATACGCAGTATTTT | CASTGGTSTDTQYF
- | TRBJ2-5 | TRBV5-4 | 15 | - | TGTGCCAGCAGCTTGTGGAGGGGAGTTGGAGAGACCCAGTACTTC | CASSLWRGVGETQYF
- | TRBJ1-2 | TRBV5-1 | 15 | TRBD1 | TGCGCCAGCAGCTCCAATGACAGGGGACCATATGGCTACACCTTC | CASSSNDRGPYGYTF
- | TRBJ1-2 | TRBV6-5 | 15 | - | TGTGCCAGCAGCACCGGGGGGGCAGGGTACTATGGCTACACCTTC | CASSTGGAGYYGYTF
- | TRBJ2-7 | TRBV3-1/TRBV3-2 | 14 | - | TGTGCCAGCCGGGGCCCAGGGGTCCTCTACGAGCAGTACTTC | CASRGPGVLYEQYF
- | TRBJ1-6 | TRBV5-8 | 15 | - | TGTGCCAGCAGCCCCGCGGTCAGCGAGGTTTCACCCCTCCACTTT | CASSPAVSEVSPLHF
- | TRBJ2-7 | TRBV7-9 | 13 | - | TGTGCCAGCAGCTTATCAGTGGGGGGCGAGCAGTACTTC | CASSLSVGGEQYF
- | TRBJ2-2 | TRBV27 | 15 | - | TGTGCCAGCAGTTCGCAACCGCGTAACACCGGGGAGCTGTTTTTT | CASSSQPRNTGELFF
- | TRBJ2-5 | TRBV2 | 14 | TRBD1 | TGTGCCAGCCTGACAGGGTCGGCTAGGGAGACCCAGTACTTC | CASLTGSARETQYF
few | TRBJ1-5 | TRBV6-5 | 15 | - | TGTGCCAGCAGTTACTCGATAACAGCAAATCAGCCCCAGCATTTT | CASSYSITANQPQHF
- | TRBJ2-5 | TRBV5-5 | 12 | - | TGTGCCAGCTTAACCTCGGGGGAGACCCAGTACTTC | CASLTSGETQYF
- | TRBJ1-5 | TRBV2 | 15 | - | TGTGCCAGCAGTGACAGGGTTGTTGGAAATCAGCCCCAGCATTTT | CASSDRVVGNQPQHF
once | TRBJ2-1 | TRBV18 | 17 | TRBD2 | TGTGCCAGCTCACCACCGATCGGGGGGAGCTCCTACAATGAGCAGTTCTTC | CASSPPIGGSSYNEQFF
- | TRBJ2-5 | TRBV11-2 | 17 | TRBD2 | TGTGCCAGCAGCTTAGGCTCAGCGGGGGGGCCGAGGGAGACCCAGTACTTC | CASSLGSAGGPRETQYF
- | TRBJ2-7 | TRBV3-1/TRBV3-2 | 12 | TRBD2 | TGTGCCAGCAGCCAGGGGGGGTACGAGCAGTACTTC | CASSQGGYEQYF
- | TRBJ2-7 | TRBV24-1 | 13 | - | TGTGCCACCAGTGACGGGAGCAACTACGAGCAGTACTTC | CATSDGSNYEQYF
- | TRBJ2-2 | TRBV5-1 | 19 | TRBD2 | TGCGCCAGCAGCGTTTTGCCCGGGACTAGCGGGGCGGGCACCGGGGAGCTGTTTTTT | CASSVLPGTSGAGTGELFF
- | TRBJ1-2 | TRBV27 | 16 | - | TGTGCCAGCAGTTTAGGGCAGGGTAGATCTAACTATGGCTACACCTTC | CASSLGQGRSNYGYTF